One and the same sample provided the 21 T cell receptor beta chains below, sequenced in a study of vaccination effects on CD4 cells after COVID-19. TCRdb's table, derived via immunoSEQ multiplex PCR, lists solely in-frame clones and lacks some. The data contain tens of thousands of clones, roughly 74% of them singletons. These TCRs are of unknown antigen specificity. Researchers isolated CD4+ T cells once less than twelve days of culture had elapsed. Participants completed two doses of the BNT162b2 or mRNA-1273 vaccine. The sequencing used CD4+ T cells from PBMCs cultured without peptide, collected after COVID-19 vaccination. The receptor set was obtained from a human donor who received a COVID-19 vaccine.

CDR3 DNA: TGTGCCAGCAGAAAGACAGGGGCCTATGGCTACACCTTC. Protein sequence: CASRKTGAYGYTF. This chain uses TRBV5-6 with TRBJ1-2; 8 bases agree with TRBD1. CDR3 length: 13 amino acids. Germline CDR1 reads SGHDT; CDR2 reads YYEEEE. V shed 5 bases, J shed 4 bases, and the junction held 4 bases outside the gene matches.

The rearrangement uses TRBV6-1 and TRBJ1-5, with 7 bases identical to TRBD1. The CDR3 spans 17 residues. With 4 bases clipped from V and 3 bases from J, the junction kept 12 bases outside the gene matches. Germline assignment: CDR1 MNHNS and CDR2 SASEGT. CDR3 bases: TGTGCCAGCAGTGCCCTCACTAGCACAGGGGCCAATCAGCCCCAGCATTTT. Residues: CASSALTSTGANQPQHF.

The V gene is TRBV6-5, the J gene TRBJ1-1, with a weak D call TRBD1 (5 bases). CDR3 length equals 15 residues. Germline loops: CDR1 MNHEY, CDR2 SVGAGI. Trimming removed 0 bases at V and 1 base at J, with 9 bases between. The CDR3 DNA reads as TGTGCCAGCAGTTACTCGGGGGAGCGGAACACTGAAGCTTTCTTT. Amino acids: CASSYSGERNTEAFF.

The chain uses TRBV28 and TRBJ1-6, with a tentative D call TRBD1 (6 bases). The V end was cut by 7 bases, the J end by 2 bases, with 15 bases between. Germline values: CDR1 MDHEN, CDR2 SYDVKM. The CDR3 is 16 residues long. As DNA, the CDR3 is TGTGCCAGCAATGCGAGGGGGTTAACCTATAATTCACCCCTCCACTTT. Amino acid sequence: CASNARGLTYNSPLHF.

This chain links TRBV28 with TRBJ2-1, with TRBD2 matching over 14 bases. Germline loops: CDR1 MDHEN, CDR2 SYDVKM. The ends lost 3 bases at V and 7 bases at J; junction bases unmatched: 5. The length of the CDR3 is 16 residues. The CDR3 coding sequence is TGTGCCAGCAGTTTTCGGACTAGCGGGAGGAGGAATGAGCAGTTCTTC. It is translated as CASSFRTSGRRNEQFF.

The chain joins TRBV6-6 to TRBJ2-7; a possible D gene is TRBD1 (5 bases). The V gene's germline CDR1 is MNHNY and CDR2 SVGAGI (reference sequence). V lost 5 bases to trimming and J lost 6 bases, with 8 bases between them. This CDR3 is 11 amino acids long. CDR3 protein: CASSLRVEQYF. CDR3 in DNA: TGTGCCAGCAGTCTCAGGGTCGAGCAGTACTTC.

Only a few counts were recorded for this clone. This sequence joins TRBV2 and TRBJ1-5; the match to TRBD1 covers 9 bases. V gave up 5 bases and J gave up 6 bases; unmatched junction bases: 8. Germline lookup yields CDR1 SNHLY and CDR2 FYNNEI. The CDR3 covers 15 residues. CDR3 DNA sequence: TGTGCCAGCAGTATGGGGACAGGGACGGGTCAGCCCCAGCATTTT. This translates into CASSMGTGTGQPQHF.

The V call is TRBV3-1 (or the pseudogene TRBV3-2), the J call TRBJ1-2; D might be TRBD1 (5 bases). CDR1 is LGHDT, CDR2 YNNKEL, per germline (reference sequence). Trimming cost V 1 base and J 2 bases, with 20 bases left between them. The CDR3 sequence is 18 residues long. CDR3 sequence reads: CASSQGAPGPAPNYGYTF. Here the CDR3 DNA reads TGTGCCAGCAGCCAAGGAGCTCCGGGACCCGCACCGAACTATGGCTACACCTTC.

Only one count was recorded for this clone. The CDR3 spells CSASGQSYEQYF. The CDR3 region has the DNA TGCAGTGCTAGTGGACAGAGCTACGAGCAGTACTTC. V and J are TRBV20-1 and TRBJ2-7; D possibly corresponds to TRBD1 (6 bases). The CDR3 extends over 12 amino acids. Per the germline V gene, CDR1 is DFQATT and CDR2 is SNEGSKA (reference sequence). The V end lost 3 bases, the J end lost 3 bases, and 9 bases lay between the germline ends.

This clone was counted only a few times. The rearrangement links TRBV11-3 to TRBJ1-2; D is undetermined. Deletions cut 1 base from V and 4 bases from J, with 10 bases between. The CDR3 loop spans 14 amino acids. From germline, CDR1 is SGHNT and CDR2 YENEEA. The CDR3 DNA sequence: TGTGCCAGCAGCTTAGCAACAGCACCCTATGGCTACACCTTC. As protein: CASSLATAPYGYTF.

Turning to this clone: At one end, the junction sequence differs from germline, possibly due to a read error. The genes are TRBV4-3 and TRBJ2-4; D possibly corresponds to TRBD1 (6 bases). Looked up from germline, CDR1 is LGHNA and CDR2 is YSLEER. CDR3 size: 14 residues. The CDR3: CASSHTSGQKIQYF. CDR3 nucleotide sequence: TGCGCCAGCAGCCATACTTCGGGACAAAAAATTCAGTACTTC.

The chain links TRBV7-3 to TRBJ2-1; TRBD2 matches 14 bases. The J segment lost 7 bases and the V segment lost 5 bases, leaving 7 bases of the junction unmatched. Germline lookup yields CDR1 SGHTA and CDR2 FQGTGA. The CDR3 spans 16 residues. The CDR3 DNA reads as TGTGCCAGCAGCCCCCGACTAGCGGGGGGGCCAAATGAGCAGTTCTTC. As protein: CASSPRLAGGPNEQFF.

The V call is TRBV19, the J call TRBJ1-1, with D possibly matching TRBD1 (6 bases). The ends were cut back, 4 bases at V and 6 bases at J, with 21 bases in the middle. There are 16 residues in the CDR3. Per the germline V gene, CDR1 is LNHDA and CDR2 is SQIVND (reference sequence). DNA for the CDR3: TGTGCCAGTAGTACCCCGGTGGGGGGGCCGGGGTCTGAAGCTTTCTTT. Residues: CASSTPVGGPGSEAFF.

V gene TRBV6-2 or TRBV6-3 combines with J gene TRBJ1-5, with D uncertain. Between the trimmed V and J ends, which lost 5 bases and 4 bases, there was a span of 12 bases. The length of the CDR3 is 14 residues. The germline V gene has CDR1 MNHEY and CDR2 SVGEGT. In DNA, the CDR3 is TGTGCCAGCAGTCTTACGACACGAAATCAGCCCCAGCATTTT. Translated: CASSLTTRNQPQHF.

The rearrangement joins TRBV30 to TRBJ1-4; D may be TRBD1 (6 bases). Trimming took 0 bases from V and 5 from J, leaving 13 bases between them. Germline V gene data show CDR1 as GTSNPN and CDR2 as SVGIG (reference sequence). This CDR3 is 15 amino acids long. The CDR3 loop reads CAWSVRGGKNEKLFF. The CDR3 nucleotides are TGTGCCTGGAGTGTACGAGGGGGGAAGAATGAAAAACTGTTTTTT.

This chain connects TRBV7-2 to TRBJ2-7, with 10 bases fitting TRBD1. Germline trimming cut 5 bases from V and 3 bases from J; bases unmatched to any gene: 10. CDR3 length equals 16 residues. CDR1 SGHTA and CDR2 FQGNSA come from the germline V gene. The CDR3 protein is CASSRIDRGLLYEQYF. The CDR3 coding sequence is TGTGCCAGCAGCCGTATTGACAGGGGGCTACTCTACGAGCAGTACTTC.

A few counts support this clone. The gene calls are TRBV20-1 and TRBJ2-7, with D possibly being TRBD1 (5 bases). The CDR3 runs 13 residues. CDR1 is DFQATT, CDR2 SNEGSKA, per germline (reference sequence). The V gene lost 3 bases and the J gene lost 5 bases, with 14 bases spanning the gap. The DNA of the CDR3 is TGCAGTGCTAGTCGTGCAGGGATCAACGAGCAGTACTTC. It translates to CSASRAGINEQYF.

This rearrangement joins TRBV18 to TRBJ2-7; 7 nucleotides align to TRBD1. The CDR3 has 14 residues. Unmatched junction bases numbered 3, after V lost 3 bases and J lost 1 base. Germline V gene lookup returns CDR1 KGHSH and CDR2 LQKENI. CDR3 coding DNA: TGTGCCAGCTCACCGACGACAGGGTCCTACGAGCAGTACTTC. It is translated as CASSPTTGSYEQYF.

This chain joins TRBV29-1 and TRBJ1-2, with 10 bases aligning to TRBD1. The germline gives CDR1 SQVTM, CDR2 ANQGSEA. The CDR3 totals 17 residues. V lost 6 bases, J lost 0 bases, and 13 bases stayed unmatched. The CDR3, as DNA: TGCAGCGTGCGGACAGGGGGAGGTATGGCCACTAACTATGGCTACACCTTC. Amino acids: CSVRTGGGMATNYGYTF.

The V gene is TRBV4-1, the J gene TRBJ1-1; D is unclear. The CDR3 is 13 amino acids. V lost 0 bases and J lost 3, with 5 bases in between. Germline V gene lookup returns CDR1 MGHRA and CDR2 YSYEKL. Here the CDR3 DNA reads TGCGCCAGCAGCCAAGAGAGATACACTGAAGCTTTCTTT. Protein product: CASSQERYTEAFF.

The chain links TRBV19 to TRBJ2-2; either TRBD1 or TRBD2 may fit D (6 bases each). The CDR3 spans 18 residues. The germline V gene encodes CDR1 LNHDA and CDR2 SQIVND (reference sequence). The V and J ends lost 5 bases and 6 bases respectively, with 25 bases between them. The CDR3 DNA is TGTGCCAGTAGTCCCCGGGACTCCCGCAGGGGATTTTCCGGGGAGCTGTTTTTT. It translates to CASSPRDSRRGFSGELFF.